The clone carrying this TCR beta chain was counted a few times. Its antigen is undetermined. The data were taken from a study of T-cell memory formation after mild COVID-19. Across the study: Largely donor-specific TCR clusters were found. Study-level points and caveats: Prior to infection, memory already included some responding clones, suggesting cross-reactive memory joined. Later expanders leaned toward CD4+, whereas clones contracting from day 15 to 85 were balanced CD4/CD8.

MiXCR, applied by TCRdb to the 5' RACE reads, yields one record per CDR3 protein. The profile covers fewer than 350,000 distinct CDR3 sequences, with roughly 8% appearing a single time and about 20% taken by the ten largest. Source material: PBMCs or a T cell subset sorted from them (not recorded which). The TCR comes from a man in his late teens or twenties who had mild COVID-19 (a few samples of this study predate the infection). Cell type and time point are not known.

In DNA, the CDR3 is TGTGCCAGCAGCCCAGAAGGTGGAGGACAAGAGACCCAGTACTTC. Translated, it gives CASSPEGGGQETQYF. The V and J genes are TRBV7-9 and TRBJ2-5; the D gene is possibly TRBD2 (5 bases). V lost 5 bases to trimming and J lost 2 bases, with 15 bases between them. Germline V CDR1 and CDR2: SEHNR, FQNEAQ (reference sequence). This CDR3 region has 15 residues.